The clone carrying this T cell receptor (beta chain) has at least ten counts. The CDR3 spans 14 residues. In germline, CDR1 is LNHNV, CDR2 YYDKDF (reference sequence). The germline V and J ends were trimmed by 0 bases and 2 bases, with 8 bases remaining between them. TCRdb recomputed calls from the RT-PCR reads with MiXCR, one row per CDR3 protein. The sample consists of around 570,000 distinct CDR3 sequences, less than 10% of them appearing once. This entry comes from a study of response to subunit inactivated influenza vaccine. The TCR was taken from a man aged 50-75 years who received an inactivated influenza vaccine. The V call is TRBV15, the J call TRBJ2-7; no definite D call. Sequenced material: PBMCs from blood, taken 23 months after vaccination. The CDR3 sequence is CATSRDLKTYEQYF. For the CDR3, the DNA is TGTGCCACCAGCAGAGATTTGAAAACCTACGAGCAGTACTTC. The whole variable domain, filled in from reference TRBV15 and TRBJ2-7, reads DAMVIQNPRYQVTQFGKPVTLSCSQTLNHNVMYWYQQKSSQAPKLLFHYYDKDFNNEADTPDNFQSRRPNTSFCFLDIRSPGLGDTAMYLCATSRDLKTYEQYFGPGTRLTVT.